This TCR beta chain was identified in a study of tumor-infiltrating lymphocytes in primary liver carcinoma. Looking at the study overall: Read depth, roughly 3.65 to 7.13 million productive TCRbeta reads, did not differ significantly between tissues.

Remarks on this clonotype: Antigen unknown. Mismatch with germline at one junction end may stem from a read error.

The CDR3 sequence is 13 residues long. In germline, CDR1 is SGHAT, CDR2 FQNNGV. Total RNA and DNA came together from about 21-30 mg of bulk tissue without cell sorting. The patients carried chronic HBV infection and had received no treatment. Regarding the study as a whole: The study found a significantly higher top-250-clone fraction in tumors than in blood (p = 0.039).

Constant-region priming of approximately 0.55 ug total RNA yielded TCR beta cDNA. Three nested multiplex PCR rounds of slightly modified ARM-PCR generated TCR beta libraries. Each of the first two PCR rounds ran approximately 9 cycles with TRBV1-TRBV30 forward and C-beta reverse primers. TCRdb called the multiplex PCR reads again in MiXCR, with one record for every CDR3 protein. The data show fewer than 85,000 distinct CDR3 sequences, approximately 70% seen once. The chain employs TRBV11-2 and TRBJ2-5; no firm D call. This clonotype originated in a man aged 40-49 years with primary liver carcinoma and hepatitis B virus infection. The sample consisted of tumor-adjacent normal liver tissue. CDR3 loop: CASNYSTQETQYF. The DNA for the CDR3 is TGTGCCAGCAACTACAGTACACAAGAAACCCAGTACTTC.